The 17 T cell receptor beta chains reported below all come from one sample, sequenced in a study of blood T cells in healthy people across ages. It was with a sample-barcoded 5' primer and a J-beta primer mix that a second PCR of about 6 to 11 cycles was run. TCRdb redid the calling of the 5' RACE reads with MiXCR, one entry per CDR3 protein. The repertoire holds about 720,000 distinct CDR3 sequences, with 20% to 25% as singletons. The sequenced material came from blood. Receptor source: a man aged 65 to 85 in good health.

In this sample, this clonotype turned up a few times. V is TRBV4-1 and J is TRBJ2-1, with no clear D. Per the germline V gene, CDR1 is MGHRA and CDR2 is YSYEKL. Trimming shortened V by 0 bases and J by 14 bases, and 8 bases separated the two germline ends. This CDR3 spans 11 amino acids. The DNA for the CDR3 is TGCGCCAGCAGCCAAGAGGGAAGAGAGTTCTTC. Protein product: CASSQEGREFF.

This chain connects TRBV7-2 to TRBJ2-5; D possibly uses TRBD1 or TRBD2 (5 bases each). Germline-derived CDR1 and CDR2 are SGHTA and FQGNSA. The CDR3 runs to 14 residues. V shed 6 bases and J shed 4 bases, with 15 bases lying between them. The CDR3 nucleotides are TGTGCCAGCAGTCGGGACCTGTCGGGAGAGACCCAGTACTTC. It specifies CASSRDLSGETQYF.

There are a few counts of this clonotype. This CDR3 is CASSFRGRAEAFF. The CDR3 DNA reads TGTGCCAGCAGTTTTCGGGGGAGGGCTGAAGCTTTCTTT. The chain carries TRBV27 and TRBJ1-1, with D perhaps TRBD1 (5 bases). This CDR3 spans 13 amino acids. The V gene's germline CDR1 is MNHEY and CDR2 SMNVEV (reference sequence). V shed 3 bases and J shed 6 bases, with 11 bases lying between them.

This chain links TRBV27 with TRBJ2-3, with 12 bases lining up with TRBD2. V was pared by 6 bases and J by 4 bases, with 5 bases of the junction left unmatched. Germline lookup yields CDR1 MNHEY and CDR2 SMNVEV (reference sequence). CDR3 size: 15 residues. DNA of the CDR3: TGTGCCAGCAGGAAACTAGCGGGAGGCGCAGATACGCAGTATTTT. Protein: CASRKLAGGADTQYF.

This rearrangement joins TRBV12-3 or TRBV12-4 to TRBJ2-7; D might be TRBD2 (6 bases). The end of the DNA is better explained by TRBJ2-1, so the J call may be wrong. The CDR3 sequence is 14 residues long. The CDR3 coding sequence is TGTGCCAGCATTAGGACTAACCCATACAATGAGCAGTTCTTC. It is translated as CASIRTNPYNEQFF.

This clonotype was picked up a small number of times. This rearrangement joins TRBV5-1 to TRBJ2-7; 11 bases align to TRBD2. The CDR3 is made up of 15 amino acids. CDR1 is SGHRS, CDR2 YFSETQ, per germline. The V and J ends lost 2 bases and 3 bases, in that order; junction bases with no gene match: 4. The DNA of the CDR3 is TGCGCCAGCAGCTTCGGACTAGCGGGTCACTACGAGCAGTACGTC. Protein: CASSFGLAGHYEQYV.

Notes on this clonotype: This sequence may be a read error, since a much larger clone differs from it by one base. The rearrangement joins TRBV4-1 to TRBJ2-5, with D uncertain. V was shortened by 2 bases and J by 2 bases, with 12 bases between the two germline ends. This CDR3 has 15 residues. Germline CDR1 is MGHRA and CDR2 is YSYEKL. The CDR3 sequence: CASSQRWDGQETQYF. The CDR3, as DNA: TGCGCCAGCAGCCAAAGATGGGATGGGCAAGAGACCCAGTACTTC.

The chain carries TRBV3-1 and TRBJ1-5; D may be TRBD1 (5 bases). The CDR3 loop spans 14 amino acids. Trimming took 1 base from V and 6 from J, leaving 10 bases between them. Germline lookup yields CDR1 LGHDT and CDR2 YNNKEL (reference sequence). CDR3 in DNA: TGTGCCAGCAGCCAAGTGCCGGGGGGTCAGCCCCAGCATTTT. It codes for CASSQVPGGQPQHF.

The CDR3 DNA reads TGTGCCAGCAGGGACAGAGTTACTTATTGGGGCCATGAGCAGTTCTTC. The encoded protein is CASRDRVTYWGHEQFF. The chain is built from TRBV27 and TRBJ2-5; possible D gene TRBD1, 6 bases. Judging by the DNA end, TRBJ2-1 fits better; the J call may be wrong. Germline CDR1 MNHEY, CDR2 SMNVEV (reference sequence). The CDR3 covers 16 residues.

This clonotype was found a few times. The J gene is TRBJ2-3, the V gene TRBV10-1; D is perhaps TRBD1 or TRBD2 (5 bases each). Germline CDR1 reads WNHNN; CDR2 reads SYGVQD (reference sequence). The CDR3 has 18 amino acids. V lost 2 bases to trimming and J lost 1 base, with 19 bases between them. The CDR3 here is CASSEIIGTRIRTDTQYF. The CDR3 bases are TGCGCCAGCAGTGAGATCATTGGGACCCGAATACGCACAGATACGCAGTATTTT.

This clonotype showed up just a few times. This rearrangement joins TRBV20-1 to TRBJ2-7, with 13 bases identical to TRBD2. Germline CDR1 reads DFQATT; CDR2 reads SNEGSKA (reference sequence). The CDR3 sequence is 15 residues long. V lost 6 bases, J lost 2 bases, and 7 bases stayed unmatched. CDR3 sequence reads: CSARTSGGLTYEQYF. CDR3 nucleotides: TGCAGTGCGAGGACTAGCGGGGGCCTTACCTACGAGCAGTACTTC.

This clonotype appeared a few times. The rearrangement joins TRBV5-8 to TRBJ2-1, with 9 bases identical to TRBD2. The germline gives CDR1 SGHTS, CDR2 YDEGEE. This CDR3 is built from 21 residues. Trimming cost V 0 bases and J 7 bases; bases outside gene matches: 23. The chain's CDR3 is CASSLVSFLGGGAGWWNEQFF. DNA of the CDR3: TGTGCCAGCAGCTTGGTATCCTTCCTGGGCGGGGGGGCCGGTTGGTGGAATGAGCAGTTCTTC.

The chain employs TRBV20-1 and TRBJ2-3; D is unclear. Deletions cut 5 bases from V and 0 bases from J, with 6 bases between. Germline assignment: CDR1 DFQATT and CDR2 SNEGSKA (reference sequence). The CDR3 is 12 amino acids. CDR3 loop: CSAESSTDTQYF. The DNA for the CDR3 is TGCAGTGCTGAGAGCAGCACAGATACGCAGTATTTT.

This clonotype was observed a handful of times. The chain has TRBV6-5 and TRBJ2-5; 7 bases agree with TRBD2. The end of the DNA fits TRBJ2-1 better, so the J call may be wrong. The CDR3 spans 13 residues. CDR1 is MNHEY, CDR2 SVGAGI, per germline. CDR3 in DNA: TGTGCCAGCAGTTTGGGACTAACAACTGAGCAGTTCTTC. This sequence encodes CASSLGLTTEQFF.

The chain uses TRBV6-1 and TRBJ2-5, with D hard to call. This CDR3 comprises 12 residues. The V end lost 6 bases, the J end lost 3 bases, and 8 bases lay between the germline ends. Germline CDR1 and CDR2: MNHNS and SASEGT. CDR3 coding DNA: TGTGCCAGCAGGATCGACAAAGAGACCCAGTACTTC. Amino acids: CASRIDKETQYF.

V and J are TRBV7-9 and TRBJ2-2; no definite D call. Germline V gene sequence: CDR1 SEHNR, CDR2 FQNEAQ (reference sequence). V dropped 3 bases and J dropped 10 bases, with 9 bases sitting between them. CDR3 length equals 12 residues. The CDR3, as DNA: TGTGCCAGCAGCTTCGGGTCGGTGGAGCTGTTTTTT. This gives the protein CASSFGSVELFF.

This clonotype has a single count. This chain uses TRBV27 with TRBJ2-5, with 7 bases fitting TRBD1. This CDR3 is built from 15 residues. Losses at the gene ends were 6 bases for V and 11 bases for J; bases not matched to a gene: 18. CDR1 and CDR2 from the germline V gene are MNHEY and SMNVEV (reference sequence). Written as DNA, the CDR3 is TGTGCCAGCAGCTCAAACAGGGGTTATCGTATAGAGCAGTACTTC. This gives the protein CASSSNRGYRIEQYF.